Sequencing of this T cell receptor beta chain was carried out in a study of cytomegalovirus exposure and HLA in healthy donors. This CDR3 contains 15 residues. V lost 4 bases and J lost 7, with 14 bases in between. CDR1 and CDR2 from the germline V gene are LNHDA and SQIVND (reference sequence). PCR used 60 Vbeta primers and 13 Jbeta primers. Clones were sequenced by immunoSEQ multiplex PCR, and TCRdb holds only the in-frame ones, with some missing. Of just over 150,000 clones in the sample, around 74% were seen once. What was sequenced was PBMCs. This TCR was sampled from a female donor in good health and CMV-seronegative. The V gene is TRBV19, the J gene TRBJ1-6, with TRBD1 as a possible D gene (5 bases). In DNA form, the CDR3 reads TGTGCCAGTAGTAGGTTGGCAGGGTACAATTCACCCCTCCACTTT. Protein product: CASSRLAGYNSPLHF.